This T cell receptor beta chain was recorded in a study of beta chain features in type 1 diabetes. Points from the study as a whole: For Type 1 diabetes patients, all four CD4+ subsets carried TCRB CDR3s that were moderately but significantly shorter.

Of the isolated RNA, all was reverse transcribed, and so the sequenced material was expressed TCRB transcripts. Libraries were prepared by immunoSEQ multiplex PCR; TCRdb keeps only in-frame clonotypes and omits some of them. The sample lists hundreds of thousands of clones; roughly an eighth were seen once. Details on this clone: As yet, its antigen is unknown.

V was pared by 0 bases and J by 2 bases, with 14 bases between. CDR1 SGHAT and CDR2 FQNNGV come from the germline V gene. The CDR3 has 16 amino acids. The material sequenced was naive CD4+ T cells from blood. This rearrangement joins TRBV11-2 to TRBJ2-7, with D perhaps matching TRBD2 (6 bases). The clonotype comes from a man younger than 30 with type 1 diabetes. The CDR3 DNA sequence: TGTGCCAGCAGCTTAGAGGGCGGGGCCACCACCTACGAGCAGTACTTC. Its translation is CASSLEGGATTYEQYF.